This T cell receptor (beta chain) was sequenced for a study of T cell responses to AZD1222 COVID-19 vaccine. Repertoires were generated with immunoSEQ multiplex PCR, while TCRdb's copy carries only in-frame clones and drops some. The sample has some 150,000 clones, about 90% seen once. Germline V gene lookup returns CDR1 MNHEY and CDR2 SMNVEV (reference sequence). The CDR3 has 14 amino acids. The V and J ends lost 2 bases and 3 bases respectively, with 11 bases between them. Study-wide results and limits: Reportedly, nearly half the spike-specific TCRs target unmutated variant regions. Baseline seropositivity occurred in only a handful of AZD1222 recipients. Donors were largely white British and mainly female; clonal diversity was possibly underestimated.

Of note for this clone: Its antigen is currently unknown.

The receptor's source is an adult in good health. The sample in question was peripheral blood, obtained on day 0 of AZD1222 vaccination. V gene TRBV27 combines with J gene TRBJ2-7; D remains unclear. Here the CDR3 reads CASSLGGVDYEQYF. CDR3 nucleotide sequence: TGTGCCAGCAGTTTAGGCGGAGTCGACTACGAGCAGTACTTC.